The 4 T cell receptor beta chains reported below all come from one sample, sequenced in a study of technical replicates of blood from a handful of donors. Assay: immunoSEQ multiplex PCR; the TCRdb copy retains only in-frame clones and omits some. Among roughly 80,000 clones, 75% to 90% were seen once, and the ten largest hold roughly 0.38%. The specimen was T cells isolated from PBMCs. Every receptor here comes from a human donor in good health.

The genes are TRBV4-1 and TRBJ2-7; TRBD2 matches at 7 bases. Trimming at V came to 8 bases and at J to 2 bases, leaving 6 bases not matched to a gene. Germline-derived CDR1 and CDR2 are MGHRA and YSYEKL. This CDR3 has 13 residues. The CDR3 loop is CASRGTTAYEQYF. The CDR3 DNA sequence: TGCGCCAGCCGGGGGACTACAGCCTACGAGCAGTACTTC.

This chain connects TRBV10-3 to TRBJ2-7; possible D gene TRBD2, 6 bases. Deletions cut 6 bases from V and 1 base from J, with 16 bases between. The germline V gene has CDR1 ENHRY and CDR2 SYGVKD. CDR3 length equals 15 residues. The CDR3 region is CAISLGGTSSYEQYF. CDR3 coding DNA: TGTGCCATCAGCCTTGGGGGGACCTCATCCTACGAGCAGTACTTC.

This chain links TRBV18 with TRBJ2-7, with 7 bases lining up with TRBD2. CDR1 is KGHSH and CDR2 is LQKENI in the germline V gene. The CDR3 is 16 amino acids. Trimming took 3 bases from V and 3 from J; bases not matched to a gene: 11. The CDR3 is CASSPVSAGPNYEQYF. In DNA, the CDR3 is TGTGCCAGCTCACCGGTCTCAGCGGGACCAAACTACGAGCAGTACTTC. The full variable domain, in which reference TRBV18 and TRBJ2-7 provide the parts outside the CDR3, is NAGVMQNPRHLVRRRGQEARLRCSPMKGHSHVYWYRQLPEEGLKFMVYLQKENIIDESGMPKERFSAEFPKEGPSILRIQQVVRGDSAAYFCASSPVSAGPNYEQYFGPGTRLTVT.

The chain employs TRBV28 and TRBJ1-1; a weak D match, TRBD1 (6 bases). This CDR3 comprises 14 residues. Trimming left V 10 bases short and J 8 bases short, with 23 bases between. Germline V CDR1 and CDR2: MDHEN, SYDVKM. The chain's CDR3 is CAILSNYRADEAFF. In DNA, the CDR3 is TGTGCCATCCTTTCAAATTACAGGGCAGACGAAGCTTTCTTT.